This T cell receptor beta chain was recovered during a study of shared clonotypes between healthy human individuals. A note on this clone: Its antigen remains unidentified.

Overall study findings and caveats: Non-shared clonotypes had lower generation probabilities than those shared by all four donors. Larger estimated richness was generally recorded for naive subsets relative to memory subsets.

V dropped 1 base and J dropped 0 bases, with 8 bases sitting between them. CDR3 size: 15 residues. The germline gives CDR1 SGHRS, CDR2 YFSETQ. Authors' analysis steps: With immunoSEQ giving junction-only sequences and no quality scores, filtering differed. Assay: immunoSEQ multiplex PCR; the TCRdb copy retains only in-frame clones and omits some. V and J calls and clone size are copied from that table; D and trimming were computed from the DNA. Among approximately 2,000,000 clones listed, about nine tenths were seen once. Adult donors, all healthy and HIV-negative, had no recent acute infections or vaccinations.

Sequenced material: naive CD4+ T cells from PBMCs. The subset was: CD45RA+ positively selected. The V call is TRBV5-1, the J call TRBJ2-1; a weak D match, TRBD2 (5 bases). This receptor was taken from a man younger than 30 in good health. Some clones in this sample may be carry-over from other donors' samples. The CDR3 DNA reads TGCGCCAGCAGCTTGACTAGAGGCTCCTACAATGAGCAGTTCTTC. This encodes CASSLTRGSYNEQFF. The full variable domain, with the rest looked up from reference TRBV5-1 and TRBJ2-1, is KAGVTQTPRYLIKTRGQQVTLSCSPISGHRSVSWYQQTPGQGLQFLFEYFSETQRNKGNFPGRFSGRQFSNSRSEMNVSTLELGDSALYLCASSLTRGSYNEQFFGPGTRLTVL.